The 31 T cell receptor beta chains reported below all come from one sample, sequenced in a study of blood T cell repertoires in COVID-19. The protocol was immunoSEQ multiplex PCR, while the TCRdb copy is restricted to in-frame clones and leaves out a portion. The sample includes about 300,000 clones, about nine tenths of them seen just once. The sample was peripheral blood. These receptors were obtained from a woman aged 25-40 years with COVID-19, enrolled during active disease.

This CDR3 is CASSYAGERNNSPLHF. CDR3 DNA sequence: TGTGCCAGCAGTTACGCGGGGGAGCGAAATAATTCACCCCTCCACTTT. The gene calls are TRBV6-5 and TRBJ1-6, with a possible D match to TRBD1 (5 bases). V was cut by 2 bases and J by 5 bases, with 13 bases left in between. CDR3 length: 16 residues. From germline, CDR1 is MNHEY and CDR2 SVGAGI.

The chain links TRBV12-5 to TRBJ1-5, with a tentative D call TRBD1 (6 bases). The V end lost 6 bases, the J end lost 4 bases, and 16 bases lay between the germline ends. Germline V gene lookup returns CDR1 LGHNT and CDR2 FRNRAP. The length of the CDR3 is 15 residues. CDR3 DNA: TGTGCTAGTGGGTCAGGACAGCTACAGAATCAGCCCCAGCATTTT. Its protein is CASGSGQLQNQPQHF.

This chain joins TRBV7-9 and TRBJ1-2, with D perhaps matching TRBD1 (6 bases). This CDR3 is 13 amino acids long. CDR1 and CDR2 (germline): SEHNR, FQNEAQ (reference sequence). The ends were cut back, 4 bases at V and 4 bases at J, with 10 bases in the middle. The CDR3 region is CASSSQGIYGYTF. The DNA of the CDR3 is TGTGCCAGCAGCTCCCAGGGGATCTATGGCTACACCTTC. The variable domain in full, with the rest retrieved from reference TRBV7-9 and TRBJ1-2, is DTGVSQNPRHKITKRGQNVTFRCDPISEHNRLYWYRQTLGQGPEFLTYFQNEAQLEKSRLLSDRFSAERPKGSFSTLEIQRTEQGDSAMYLCASSSQGIYGYTFGSGTRLTVV.

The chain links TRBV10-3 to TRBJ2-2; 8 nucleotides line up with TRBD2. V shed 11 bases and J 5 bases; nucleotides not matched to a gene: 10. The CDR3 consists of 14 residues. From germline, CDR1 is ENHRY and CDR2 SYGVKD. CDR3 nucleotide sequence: TGTGCCGCCCGGGGGGGGGCCCGGACCGGGGAGCTGTTTTTT. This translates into CAARGGARTGELFF.

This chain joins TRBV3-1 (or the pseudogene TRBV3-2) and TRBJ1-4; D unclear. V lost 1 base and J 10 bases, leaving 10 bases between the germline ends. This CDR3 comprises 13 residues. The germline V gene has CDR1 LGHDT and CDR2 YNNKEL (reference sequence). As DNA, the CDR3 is TGTGCCAGCAGCCAAGGAGGCACCCGAAAACTGTTTTTT. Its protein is CASSQGGTRKLFF.

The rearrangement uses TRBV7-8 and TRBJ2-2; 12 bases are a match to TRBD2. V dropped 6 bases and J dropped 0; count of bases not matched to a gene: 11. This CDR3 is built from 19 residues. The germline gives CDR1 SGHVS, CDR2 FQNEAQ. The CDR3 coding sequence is TGTGCCAGCAGTCCCCGACTAGCGGGGGAACCTTCGAACACCGGGGAGCTGTTTTTT. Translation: CASSPRLAGEPSNTGELFF.

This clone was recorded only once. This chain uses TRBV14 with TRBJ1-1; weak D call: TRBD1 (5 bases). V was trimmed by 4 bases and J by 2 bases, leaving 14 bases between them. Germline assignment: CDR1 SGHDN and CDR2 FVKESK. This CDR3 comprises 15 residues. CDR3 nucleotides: TGTGCCAGCAGCCCGTACGGGGGAACCAACACTGAAGCTTTCTTT. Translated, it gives CASSPYGGTNTEAFF.

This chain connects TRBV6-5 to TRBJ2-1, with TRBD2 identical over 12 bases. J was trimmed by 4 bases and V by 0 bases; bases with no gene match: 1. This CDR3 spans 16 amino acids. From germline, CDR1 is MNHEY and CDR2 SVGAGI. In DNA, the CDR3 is TGTGCCAGCAGTTACTCAGGGACTAGCGGGTACAATGAGCAGTTCTTC. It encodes CASSYSGTSGYNEQFF.

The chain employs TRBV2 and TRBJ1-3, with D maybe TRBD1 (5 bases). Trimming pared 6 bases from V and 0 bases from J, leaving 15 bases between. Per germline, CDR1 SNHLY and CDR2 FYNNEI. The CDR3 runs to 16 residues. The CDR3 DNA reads TGTGCCAGCAGGGCGGCGGGGGAGGTCTCTGGAAACACCATATATTTT. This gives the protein CASRAAGEVSGNTIYF.

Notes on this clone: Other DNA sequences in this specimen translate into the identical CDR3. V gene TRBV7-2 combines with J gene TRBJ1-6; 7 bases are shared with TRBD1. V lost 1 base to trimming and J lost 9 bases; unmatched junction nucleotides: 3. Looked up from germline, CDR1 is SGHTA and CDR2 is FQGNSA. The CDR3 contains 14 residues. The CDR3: CASSLGQGGSPLHF. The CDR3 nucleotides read TGTGCCAGCAGCTTAGGGCAGGGGGGTTCACCCCTCCACTTT.

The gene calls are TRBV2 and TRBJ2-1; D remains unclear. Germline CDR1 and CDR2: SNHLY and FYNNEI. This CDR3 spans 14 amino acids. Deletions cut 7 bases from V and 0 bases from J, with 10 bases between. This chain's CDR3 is CASKNSPSYNEQFF. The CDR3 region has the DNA TGTGCCAGCAAGAACAGTCCCTCCTACAATGAGCAGTTCTTC. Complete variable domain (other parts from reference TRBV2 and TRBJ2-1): EPEVTQTPSHQVTQMGQEVILRCVPISNHLYFYWYRQILGQKVEFLVSFYNNEISEKSEIFDDQFSVERPDGSNFTLKIRSTKLEDSAMYFCASKNSPSYNEQFFGPGTRLTVL.

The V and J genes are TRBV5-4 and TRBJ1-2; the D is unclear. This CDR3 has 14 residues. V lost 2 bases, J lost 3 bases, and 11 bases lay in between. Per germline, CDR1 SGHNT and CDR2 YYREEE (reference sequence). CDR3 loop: CASSFDLLDYGYTF. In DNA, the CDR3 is TGTGCCAGCAGCTTTGACTTACTAGACTATGGCTACACCTTC.

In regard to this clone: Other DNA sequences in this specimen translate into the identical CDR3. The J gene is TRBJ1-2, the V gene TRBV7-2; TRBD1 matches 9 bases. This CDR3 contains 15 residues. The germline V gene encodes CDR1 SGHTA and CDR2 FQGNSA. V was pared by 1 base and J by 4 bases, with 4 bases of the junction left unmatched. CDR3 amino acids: CASSLGGTGSYGYTF. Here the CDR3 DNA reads TGTGCCAGCAGCTTAGGGGGGACAGGGTCCTATGGCTACACCTTC.

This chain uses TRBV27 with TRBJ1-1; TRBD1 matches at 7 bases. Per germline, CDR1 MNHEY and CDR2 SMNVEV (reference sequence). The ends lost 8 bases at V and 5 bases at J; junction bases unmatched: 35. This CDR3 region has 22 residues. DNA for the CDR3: TGTGCCAGCGCACCCCCACTTGGGACAGAAGGGCTTATTAGGTTGGGCCGGACTGAAGCTTTCTTT. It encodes CASAPPLGTEGLIRLGRTEAFF.

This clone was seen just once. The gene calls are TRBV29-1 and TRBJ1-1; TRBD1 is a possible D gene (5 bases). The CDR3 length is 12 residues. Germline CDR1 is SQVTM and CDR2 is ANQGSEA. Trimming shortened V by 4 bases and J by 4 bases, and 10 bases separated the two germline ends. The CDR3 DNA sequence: TGCAGCGTTGGTGTCGGGGGCACTGAAGCTTTCTTT. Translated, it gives CSVGVGGTEAFF.

For the CDR3, the DNA is TGTGCCAGCAGCCCTTTATTACTGAATGAGCAGTTCTTC. Translation gives CASSPLLLNEQFF. This chain joins TRBV9 and TRBJ2-1; D is uncertain. Trimming shortened V by 4 bases and J by 7 bases, and 12 bases separated the two germline ends. This CDR3 spans 13 amino acids. Germline V CDR1 and CDR2: SGDLS, YYNGEE. The full variable domain, its missing parts supplied by reference TRBV9 and TRBJ2-1, is DSGVTQTPKHLITATGQRVTLRCSPRSGDLSVYWYQQSLDQGLQFLIQYYNGEERAKGNILERFSAQQFPDLHSELNLSSLELGDSALYFCASSPLLLNEQFFGPGTRLTVL.

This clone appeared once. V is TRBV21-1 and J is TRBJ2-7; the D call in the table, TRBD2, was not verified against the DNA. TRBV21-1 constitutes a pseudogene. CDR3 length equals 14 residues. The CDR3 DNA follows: TGTGCCAGCAGCAAAGATCGCGGGACCTACGAGCAGTACGTC. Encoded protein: CASSKDRGTYEQYV.

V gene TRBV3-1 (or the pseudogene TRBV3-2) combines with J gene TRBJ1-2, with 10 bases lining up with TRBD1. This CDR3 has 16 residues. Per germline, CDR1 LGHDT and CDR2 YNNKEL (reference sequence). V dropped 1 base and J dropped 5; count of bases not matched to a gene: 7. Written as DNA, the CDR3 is TGTGCCAGCAGCCAAGGGGGGACAGGGGTAACTTATGGCTACACCTTC. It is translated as CASSQGGTGVTYGYTF.

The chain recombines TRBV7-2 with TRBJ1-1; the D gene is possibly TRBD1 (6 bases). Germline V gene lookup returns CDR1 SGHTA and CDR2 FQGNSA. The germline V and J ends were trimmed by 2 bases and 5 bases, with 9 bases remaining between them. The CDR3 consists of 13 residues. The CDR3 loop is CASSLLTGTEAFF. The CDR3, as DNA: TGTGCCAGCAGCTTATTGACAGGAACTGAAGCTTTCTTT.

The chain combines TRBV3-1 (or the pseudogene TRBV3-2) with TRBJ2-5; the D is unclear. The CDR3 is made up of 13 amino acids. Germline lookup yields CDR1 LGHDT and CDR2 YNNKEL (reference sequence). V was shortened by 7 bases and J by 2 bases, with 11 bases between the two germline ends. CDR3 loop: CASTLYPQETQYF. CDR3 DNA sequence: TGTGCCAGCACCCTCTACCCTCAAGAGACCCAGTACTTC.

The CDR3 loop reads CASKIQATNEKLFF. The CDR3 DNA follows: TGTGCCAGTAAGATTCAGGCAACTAATGAAAAACTGTTTTTT. The V call is TRBV19, the J call TRBJ1-4; D not resolved. The CDR3 loop spans 14 amino acids. V gave up 7 bases and J gave up 0 bases, with 9 bases separating them. Germline V lookup: CDR1 LNHDA, CDR2 SQIVND (reference sequence).

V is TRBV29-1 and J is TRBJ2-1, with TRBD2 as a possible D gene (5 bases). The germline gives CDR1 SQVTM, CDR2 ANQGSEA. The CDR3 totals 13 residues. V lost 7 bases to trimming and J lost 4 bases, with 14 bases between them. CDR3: CSAADSQYNEQFF. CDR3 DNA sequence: TGCAGCGCCGCGGACTCCCAATACAATGAGCAGTTCTTC.

CDR3 bases: TGTGCCAGCACTGGCAGGGGGACCTACGAGCAGTACGTC. The encoded protein is CASTGRGTYEQYV. The chain couples TRBV6-5 to TRBJ2-7; 7 bases align to TRBD1. CDR1 is MNHEY, CDR2 SVGAGI, per germline. Trimming cost V 7 bases and J 2 bases; bases outside gene matches: 5. CDR3 size: 13 residues.

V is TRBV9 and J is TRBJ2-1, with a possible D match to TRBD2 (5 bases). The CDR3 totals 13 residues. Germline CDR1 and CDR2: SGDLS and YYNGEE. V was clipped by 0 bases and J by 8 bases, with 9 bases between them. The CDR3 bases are TGTGCCAGCAGCGTAGATGAGGGCGATGAGCAGTTCTTC. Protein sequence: CASSVDEGDEQFF.

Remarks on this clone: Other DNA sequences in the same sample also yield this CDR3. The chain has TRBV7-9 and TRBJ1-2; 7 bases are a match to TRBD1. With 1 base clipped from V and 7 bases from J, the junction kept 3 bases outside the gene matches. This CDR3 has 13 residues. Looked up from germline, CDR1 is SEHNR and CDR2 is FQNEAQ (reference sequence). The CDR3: CASSLGQGGGYTF. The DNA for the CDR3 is TGTGCCAGCAGCTTAGGACAGGGAGGTGGCTACACCTTC.

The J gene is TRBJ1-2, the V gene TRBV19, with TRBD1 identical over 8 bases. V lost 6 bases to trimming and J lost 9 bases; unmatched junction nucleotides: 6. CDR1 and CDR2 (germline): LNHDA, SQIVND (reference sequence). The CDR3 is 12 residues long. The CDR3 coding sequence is TGTGCCAGTAGCCCCGGACAGGGCAGCTACACCTTC. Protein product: CASSPGQGSYTF.

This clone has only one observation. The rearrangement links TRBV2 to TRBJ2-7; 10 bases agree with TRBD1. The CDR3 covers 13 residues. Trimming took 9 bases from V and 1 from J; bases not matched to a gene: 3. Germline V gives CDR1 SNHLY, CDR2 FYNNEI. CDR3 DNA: TGTGCCAGTCGGGGACAGGGGTCCTACGAGCAGTACTTC. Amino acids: CASRGQGSYEQYF.

In DNA, the CDR3 is TGTGCCAGCAGTACCGGGACAGGGGGCACCCAGTTCTTC. This gives the protein CASSTGTGGTQFF. The chain links TRBV12-3 or TRBV12-4 to TRBJ2-1; TRBD1 matches 12 bases. V gave up 5 bases and J gave up 13 bases; unmatched junction bases: 6. There are 13 residues in the CDR3.

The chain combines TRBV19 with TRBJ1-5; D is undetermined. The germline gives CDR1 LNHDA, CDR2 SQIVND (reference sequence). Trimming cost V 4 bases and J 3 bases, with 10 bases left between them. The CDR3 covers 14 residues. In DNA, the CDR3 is TGTGCCAGTAGTAAGAGACAAATCAATCAGCCCCAGCATTTT. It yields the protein CASSKRQINQPQHF. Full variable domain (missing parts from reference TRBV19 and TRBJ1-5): DGGITQSPKYLFRKEGQNVTLSCEQNLNHDAMYWYRQDPGQGLRLIYYSQIVNDFQKGDIAEGYSVSREKKESFPLTVTSAQKNPTAFYLCASSKRQINQPQHFGDGTRLSIL.

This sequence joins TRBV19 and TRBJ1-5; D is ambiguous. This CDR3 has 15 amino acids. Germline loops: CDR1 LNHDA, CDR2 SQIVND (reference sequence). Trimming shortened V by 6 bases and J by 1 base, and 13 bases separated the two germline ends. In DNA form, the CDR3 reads TGTGCCAGTAGGGAGGGTCCATCGAGCAATCAGCCCCAGCATTTT. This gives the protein CASREGPSSNQPQHF.

CDR3 DNA sequence: TGTGCCAGCAGTTTCCGGGGGAGGGAAGCTTTCTTT. Translation: CASSFRGREAFF. The J gene is TRBJ1-1, the V gene TRBV27, with a possible D match to TRBD1 (5 bases). This CDR3 contains 12 residues. V was cut by 3 bases and J by 8 bases, with 10 bases left in between. Per the germline V gene, CDR1 is MNHEY and CDR2 is SMNVEV (reference sequence).